The sequence of this TCR beta chain was determined in a study of human versus mouse CDR3 diversity and MHC coevolution. Study-level findings and limits: Clonal inequality was lowest in most of the three human donors.

TCRdb's copy holds only in-frame clones and misses some; the assay was immunoSEQ multiplex PCR. The data contain about 83,000 clones, roughly 90% of them singletons. This clone showed up just once. As yet, its antigen is unknown. Germline assignment: CDR1 MNHNS and CDR2 SASEGT. Losses at the gene ends were 4 bases for V and 2 bases for J; bases not matched to a gene: 6. The CDR3 spans 16 residues. The receptor was isolated from a person between 25 and 70 years old in good health. Source material: naive CD4+ T cells from blood. Subset in this sample: CD45RO-negative CD62L-positive naive CD4 T cells. J is TRBJ2-2 and V is TRBV6-1; 8 bases line up with TRBD2. The CDR3 here is CASSVYSGINTGELFF. The CDR3 DNA reads as TGTGCCAGCAGTGTATATAGCGGGATAAACACCGGGGAGCTGTTTTTT.